These T cell receptor beta chains were read from a single sample in a study of OX40 agonist ivuxolimab in advanced cancers. Here immunoSEQ multiplex PCR was the method, and the copy in TCRdb shows in-frame clones only, minus some. The repertoire holds some 80,000 clones, 94% seen once, with about a fifth in the top ten. The starting material was CD4+ or CD8+ T cells sorted from blood, obtained in a trial of the OX40 agonist ivuxolimab. These receptors were obtained from an adult with an advanced solid tumor such as melanoma, head and neck, liver or kidney cancer. The CDR3 runs from the conserved cysteine through the conserved F or W. The D gene is left open where the match is weak. The size of a clone is reported for some rows only, either as once, few or many, or as a class for expanded clones.

D gene: TRBD1; J gene: TRBJ1-2; clone size: .; V gene: TRBV5-6; CDR3 DNA: TGTGCCAGCAGCTGGACAGGGGTAGGGAACTATGGCTACACCTTC; CDR3 protein: CASSWTGVGNYGYTF
D gene: TRBD1; J gene: TRBJ2-1; clone size: .; V gene: TRBV7-6; CDR3 DNA: TGTGCCAGCAGCTTGGCCGGGACAGGCCATAATGAGCAGTTCTTC; CDR3 protein: CASSLAGTGHNEQFF
D gene: .; J gene: TRBJ1-1; clone size: .; V gene: TRBV13; CDR3 DNA: TGTGCCAGCAGCTTAGGCTGGGGTGAAGCTTTCTTT; CDR3 protein: CASSLGWGEAFF
D gene: .; J gene: TRBJ2-1; clone size: .; V gene: TRBV7-9; CDR3 DNA: TGTGCCAGCAGCCCACGAGGAGGCGTGAATGAGCAGTTCTTC; CDR3 protein: CASSPRGGVNEQFF
D gene: .; J gene: TRBJ2-5; clone size: .; V gene: TRBV9; CDR3 DNA: TGTGCCAGCAGCGAACAGGGTCGGGGAGAGACCCAGTACTTC; CDR3 protein: CASSEQGRGETQYF
D gene: .; J gene: TRBJ2-3; clone size: .; V gene: TRBV13; CDR3 DNA: TGTGCCAGCACCCAGGGGGGGATTCGCACAGATACGCAGTATTTT; CDR3 protein: CASTQGGIRTDTQYF
D gene: .; J gene: TRBJ2-7; clone size: .; V gene: TRBV14; CDR3 DNA: TGTGCCAGCAGCCCCCACGAGGACTGGAACCCGAGGTTGGAGGAGCAGTACTTC; CDR3 protein: CASSPHEDWNPRLEEQYF
D gene: .; J gene: TRBJ2-5; clone size: .; V gene: TRBV28; CDR3 DNA: TGTGCCAGCAGTTTGGGGGCGGGGAAGACCCAGTACTTC; CDR3 protein: CASSLGAGKTQYF
D gene: TRBD1; J gene: TRBJ2-2; clone size: once; V gene: TRBV27; CDR3 DNA: TGTGCCAGCAGGGGGACAGGGGCGAACACCGGGGAGCTGTTTTTT; CDR3 protein: CASRGTGANTGELFF
D gene: .; J gene: TRBJ1-3; clone size: .; V gene: TRBV19; CDR3 DNA: TGTGCCAGTACCATGGGGGGAAACACCATATATTTT; CDR3 protein: CASTMGGNTIYF
D gene: TRBD1; J gene: TRBJ1-2; clone size: .; V gene: TRBV14; CDR3 DNA: TGTGCCAGCAGCCACCACCCGGACAGGGTAGGCGGCTACACCTTC; CDR3 protein: CASSHHPDRVGGYTF
D gene: .; J gene: TRBJ1-1; clone size: .; V gene: TRBV19; CDR3 DNA: TGTGCCAGTAGTAGGGGCCTCCTGAACACTGAAGCTTTCTTT; CDR3 protein: CASSRGLLNTEAFF
D gene: .; J gene: TRBJ2-3; clone size: .; V gene: TRBV7-2; CDR3 DNA: TGTGCCAGCAGCTTTCGGCCCGGTACAGATACGCAGTATTTT; CDR3 protein: CASSFRPGTDTQYF
D gene: .; J gene: TRBJ2-5; clone size: .; V gene: TRBV6-1; CDR3 DNA: TGTGCCAGCAGTGAAGGTGGGCGGACTACACACCAAGAGACCCAGTACTTC; CDR3 protein: CASSEGGRTTHQETQYF
D gene: .; J gene: TRBJ2-6; clone size: .; V gene: TRBV27; CDR3 DNA: TGTGCCAGCAGCCTGATATCTGGGGCCAACGTCCTGACTTTC; CDR3 protein: CASSLISGANVLTF
D gene: .; J gene: TRBJ1-1; clone size: .; V gene: TRBV11-1; CDR3 DNA: TGTGCCAGCAGCCGAAGTTTACAGGGTTACACTGAAGCTTTCTTT; CDR3 protein: CASSRSLQGYTEAFF
D gene: TRBD1; J gene: TRBJ1-4; clone size: .; V gene: TRBV5-6; CDR3 DNA: TGTGCCAGCAGCTGGGGGACAGGGGTGGAAAAACTGTTTTTT; CDR3 protein: CASSWGTGVEKLFF
D gene: TRBD1; J gene: TRBJ1-1; clone size: .; V gene: TRBV5-4; CDR3 DNA: TGTGCCAGCAGTCCTGGGACAGGGGTTGAAGCTTTCTTT; CDR3 protein: CASSPGTGVEAFF
D gene: TRBD1; J gene: TRBJ1-5; clone size: .; V gene: TRBV30; CDR3 DNA: TGTGCCTGGAGTATAGGACAGGGTAATCAGCCCCAGCATTTT; CDR3 protein: CAWSIGQGNQPQHF
D gene: .; J gene: TRBJ2-2; clone size: .; V gene: TRBV6-6; CDR3 DNA: TGTGCCAGCAGTTTGTACCGAAACACCGGGGAGCTGTTTTTT; CDR3 protein: CASSLYRNTGELFF
D gene: .; J gene: TRBJ2-5; clone size: .; V gene: TRBV12-5; CDR3 DNA: TGTGCTAGTGGTTCGCGGTTGACCCAGTACTTC; CDR3 protein: CASGSRLTQYF
D gene: TRBD2; J gene: TRBJ2-1; clone size: .; V gene: TRBV6-5; CDR3 DNA: TGTGCCAGCAGCGTCCTAGCGGGGGCATACAATGAGCAGTTCTTC; CDR3 protein: CASSVLAGAYNEQFF
D gene: TRBD2; J gene: TRBJ2-7; clone size: .; V gene: TRBV6-5; CDR3 DNA: TGTGCCAGCAGTTACCAGGGGACTAGGGCCGAGCAGTACTTC; CDR3 protein: CASSYQGTRAEQYF
D gene: .; J gene: TRBJ2-3; clone size: .; V gene: TRBV6-5; CDR3 DNA: TGTGCCAGCAGTCCCGGGGGCGGCACAGATACGCAGTATTTT; CDR3 protein: CASSPGGGTDTQYF
D gene: .; J gene: TRBJ2-2; clone size: .; V gene: TRBV28; CDR3 DNA: TGTGCCAGCAGTTTATCGACCAACTCGAACACCGGGGAGCTGTTTTTT; CDR3 protein: CASSLSTNSNTGELFF
D gene: .; J gene: TRBJ1-1; clone size: .; V gene: TRBV7-2; CDR3 DNA: TGTGCCAGCAGCGCCCTTAGCCCTCCGAACACTGAAGCTTTCTTT; CDR3 protein: CASSALSPPNTEAFF
D gene: TRBD1; J gene: TRBJ2-7; clone size: .; V gene: TRBV9; CDR3 DNA: TGTGCCAGCAGCGGGACAGGGGCTAGCTCCTACGAGCAGTACTTC; CDR3 protein: CASSGTGASSYEQYF
D gene: .; J gene: TRBJ1-1; clone size: .; V gene: TRBV6-5; CDR3 DNA: TGTGCCAGCAGGATCGGGGGGCCGAACACTGAAGCTTTCTTT; CDR3 protein: CASRIGGPNTEAFF
D gene: .; J gene: TRBJ1-1; clone size: .; V gene: TRBV29-1; CDR3 DNA: TGCAGCGTTGAAGGGGGGACTGAAGCTTTCTTT; CDR3 protein: CSVEGGTEAFF
D gene: TRBD2; J gene: TRBJ2-1; clone size: .; V gene: TRBV9; CDR3 DNA: TGTGCCAGCAGCAACAAAAAACCGGGACTAGCGGGAGTCTTCTCCTACAATGAGCAGTTCTTC; CDR3 protein: CASSNKKPGLAGVFSYNEQFF
D gene: .; J gene: TRBJ2-7; clone size: .; V gene: TRBV28; CDR3 DNA: TGTGCCAGCAGTTTAGGGGACCCCCCAACCTACGAGCAGTACTTC; CDR3 protein: CASSLGDPPTYEQYF
D gene: .; J gene: TRBJ2-1; clone size: .; V gene: TRBV4-3; CDR3 DNA: TGCGCCAGCAGCCGCGCGGGGTCCTACACTGAGCAGTTCTTC; CDR3 protein: CASSRAGSYTEQFF
D gene: .; J gene: TRBJ1-2; clone size: .; V gene: TRBV4-1; CDR3 DNA: TGCGCCAGCAGCCAAGACCTCTGGGACGGTACTAACTATGGCTACACCTTC; CDR3 protein: CASSQDLWDGTNYGYTF
D gene: .; J gene: TRBJ2-2; clone size: .; V gene: TRBV9; CDR3 DNA: TGTGCCAGCAGCGTTATTCACGGGGAGCTGTTTTTT; CDR3 protein: CASSVIHGELFF
D gene: TRBD1; J gene: TRBJ2-7; clone size: .; V gene: TRBV11-2; CDR3 DNA: TGTGCCAGCAGCCCCGGACAGGGGGCCCGGGAGCAGTACTTC; CDR3 protein: CASSPGQGAREQYF
D gene: .; J gene: TRBJ2-2; clone size: .; V gene: TRBV10-3; CDR3 DNA: TGTGCCATCAAAGAAGGTGCGAACACCGGGGAGCTGTTTTTT; CDR3 protein: CAIKEGANTGELFF
D gene: TRBD1; J gene: TRBJ2-7; clone size: .; V gene: TRBV27; CDR3 DNA: TGTGCCAGCAGTCCGCGGACAGGGTGGAACGAGCAGTACTTC; CDR3 protein: CASSPRTGWNEQYF
D gene: .; J gene: TRBJ1-1; clone size: .; V gene: TRBV23-1; CDR3 DNA: TGCGCCAGCGCCCCCAAAAACGGGGCTAGCACTGAAGCTTTCTTT; CDR3 protein: CASAPKNGASTEAFF
D gene: .; J gene: TRBJ1-1; clone size: .; V gene: TRBV5-5; CDR3 DNA: TGTGCCAGCAGCTCGTTACAGGGAAGGGGTCCTGAAGCTTTCTTT; CDR3 protein: CASSSLQGRGPEAFF
D gene: TRBD2; J gene: TRBJ2-3; clone size: .; V gene: TRBV6-6; CDR3 DNA: TGTGCCAGCAGCCCCAGCGGGGGAGGGACAGATACGCAGTATTTT; CDR3 protein: CASSPSGGGTDTQYF
D gene: .; J gene: TRBJ2-5; clone size: .; V gene: TRBV10-3; CDR3 DNA: TGTGCCATCAAGAAGGGGGAGCAAGAGACCCAGTACTTC; CDR3 protein: CAIKKGEQETQYF
D gene: TRBD1; J gene: TRBJ2-7; clone size: .; V gene: TRBV4-1; CDR3 DNA: TGCGCCAGCAGCCAAGACGGGGACAGCAGCTCCTACGAGCAGTACTTC; CDR3 protein: CASSQDGDSSSYEQYF
D gene: .; J gene: TRBJ2-3; clone size: .; V gene: TRBV9; CDR3 DNA: TGTGCCAGCAGCGTAGAAAAGCGGGATACGCAGTATTTT; CDR3 protein: CASSVEKRDTQYF
D gene: .; J gene: TRBJ1-4; clone size: .; V gene: TRBV9; CDR3 DNA: TGTGCCAGCAGCGTAGACAGTGCAACTAATGAAAAACTGTTTTTT; CDR3 protein: CASSVDSATNEKLFF
D gene: .; J gene: TRBJ2-7; clone size: .; V gene: TRBV19; CDR3 DNA: TGTGCCACCGGGGCCCACTACGAGCAGTACTTC; CDR3 protein: CATGAHYEQYF
D gene: TRBD2; J gene: TRBJ2-3; clone size: .; V gene: TRBV6-4; CDR3 DNA: TGTGCCAGCAGTAGCGCGGGGGGGCCCACAGATACGCAGTATTTT; CDR3 protein: CASSSAGGPTDTQYF
D gene: TRBD2; J gene: TRBJ2-2; clone size: .; V gene: TRBV6-1; CDR3 DNA: TGTGCCAGCAGTGTGGGCCAGCGGGAGGATGTCACCGGGGAGCTGTTTTTT; CDR3 protein: CASSVGQREDVTGELFF
D gene: TRBD2; J gene: TRBJ2-7; clone size: .; V gene: TRBV27; CDR3 DNA: TGTGCCAGCAGTTTATCGATAGCGGGGGGCGTAAATTACGAGCAGTACTTC; CDR3 protein: CASSLSIAGGVNYEQYF
D gene: .; J gene: TRBJ1-5; clone size: .; V gene: TRBV13; CDR3 DNA: TGTGCCAGCAGACAGGCATTTAGCAATCAGCCCCAGCATTTT; CDR3 protein: CASRQAFSNQPQHF
D gene: .; J gene: TRBJ1-5; clone size: .; V gene: TRBV19; CDR3 DNA: TGTGCCAGTAGTATCGGGGTCAGCCAGCCCCAGCATTTT; CDR3 protein: CASSIGVSQPQHF